The rows below give T cell receptor beta chains drawn from one sample of a study of T cells after yellow fever vaccination. MiXCR, applied by TCRdb to the 5' RACE reads, yields one record per CDR3 protein. Of hundreds of thousands of distinct CDR3 sequences in the sample, approximately 18% were seen once. Specimen: PBMCs, collected before the yellow fever booster vaccination. The receptor source for this set is a man aged 18 to 30 who received the YFV17D yellow fever vaccine. CDR3s include the opening cysteine and the closing phenylalanine or tryptophan. D genes are given only for firm matches. Rows give clone size only sometimes, using once, few, many, or a class for an expanded clone.

cdr3_aa: CASSSGQSSYNEQFF
cdr3_nt: TGCGCCAGCAGCTCGGGACAGAGCTCCTACAATGAGCAGTTCTTC
clone_size: few
j_call: TRBJ2-1
d_call: TRBD1
v_call: TRBV5-1

cdr3_aa: CASSPPGGDNNEQFF
cdr3_nt: TGTGCCAGCTCACCACCGGGCGGGGACAACAATGAGCAGTTCTTC
clone_size: few
j_call: TRBJ2-1
d_call: -
v_call: TRBV18

cdr3_aa: CASSYSRDTSYEQYF
cdr3_nt: TGTGCCAGCAGTTACAGCCGGGACACCTCCTACGAGCAGTACTTC
clone_size: few
j_call: TRBJ2-7
d_call: -
v_call: TRBV6-5

cdr3_aa: CATSWSRPTDTQYF
cdr3_nt: TGTGCCACCTCCTGGTCCCGGCCTACAGATACGCAGTATTTT
clone_size: -
j_call: TRBJ2-3
d_call: -
v_call: TRBV25-1

cdr3_aa: CASSPQIGPNTEAFF
cdr3_nt: TGTGCCAGCTCACCCCAAATAGGGCCGAACACTGAAGCTTTCTTT
clone_size: -
j_call: TRBJ1-1
d_call: -
v_call: TRBV18

cdr3_aa: CASSPGQGRPEAFF
cdr3_nt: TGTGCCAGCAGCCCGGGACAGGGGCGACCTGAAGCTTTCTTT
clone_size: -
j_call: TRBJ1-1
d_call: TRBD1
v_call: TRBV11-2

cdr3_aa: CASSLAAAVRSQSTDTQYF
cdr3_nt: TGTGCCAGCAGCTTAGCTGCAGCAGTGCGAAGCCAGAGCACAGATACGCAGTATTTT
clone_size: -
j_call: TRBJ2-3
d_call: -
v_call: TRBV7-2

cdr3_aa: CSARTAQYTGELFF
cdr3_nt: TGCAGTGCTAGAACCGCCCAATACACCGGGGAGCTGTTTTTT
clone_size: -
j_call: TRBJ2-2
d_call: -
v_call: TRBV20-1

cdr3_aa: CAWSPDSQETQYF
cdr3_nt: TGTGCCTGGAGTCCCGACAGCCAAGAGACCCAGTACTTC
clone_size: -
j_call: TRBJ2-5
d_call: -
v_call: TRBV30

cdr3_aa: CAWSWGPGVGPQHF
cdr3_nt: TGTGCCTGGAGTTGGGGGCCCGGGGTCGGCCCCCAGCATTTT
clone_size: -
j_call: TRBJ1-5
d_call: -
v_call: TRBV30

cdr3_aa: CASSRLAPYNEQFF
cdr3_nt: TGTGCCAGCAGCCGACTAGCCCCCTACAATGAGCAGTTCTTC
clone_size: -
j_call: TRBJ2-1
d_call: TRBD2
v_call: TRBV3-1

cdr3_aa: CSARTGKHISSGYTF
cdr3_nt: TGCAGTGCCAGGACAGGGAAACACATATCTAGCGGCTACACCTTC
clone_size: -
j_call: TRBJ1-2
d_call: TRBD1
v_call: TRBV20-1

cdr3_aa: CASSQEGFGDTEAFF
cdr3_nt: TGTGCCAGCAGCCAAGAGGGGTTCGGGGACACTGAAGCTTTCTTT
clone_size: few
j_call: TRBJ1-1
d_call: -
v_call: TRBV4-2

cdr3_aa: CASSLGFLQPQHF
cdr3_nt: TGTGCCAGCAGCTTAGGTTTTCTACAGCCCCAGCATTTT
clone_size: -
j_call: TRBJ1-5
d_call: -
v_call: TRBV7-9

cdr3_aa: CSARVGLVQDTQYF
cdr3_nt: TGCAGTGCTAGAGTTGGACTAGTACAGGATACGCAGTATTTT
clone_size: few
j_call: TRBJ2-3
d_call: TRBD2
v_call: TRBV20-1

cdr3_aa: CASRAQDRYEQYF
cdr3_nt: TGTGCCAGCAGGGCCCAAGATAGGTACGAGCAGTACTTC
clone_size: few
j_call: TRBJ2-7
d_call: -
v_call: TRBV12-3/TRBV12-4

cdr3_aa: CASSTSGGWDEQFF
cdr3_nt: TGTGCCAGCAGCACTAGCGGGGGTTGGGATGAGCAGTTCTTC
clone_size: -
j_call: TRBJ2-1
d_call: TRBD2
v_call: TRBV7-3

cdr3_aa: CASSFGDYGYTF
cdr3_nt: TGCGCCAGCAGCTTCGGGGACTATGGCTACACCTTC
clone_size: -
j_call: TRBJ1-2
d_call: -
v_call: TRBV5-1

cdr3_aa: CATSRQLGPEAFF
cdr3_nt: TGTGCCACCAGCAGACAACTAGGGCCTGAAGCTTTCTTT
clone_size: -
j_call: TRBJ1-1
d_call: -
v_call: TRBV15

cdr3_aa: CASSLTPWEGRVYGYTF
cdr3_nt: TGTGCCAGCAGCTTAACGCCGTGGGAGGGGCGCGTCTATGGCTACACCTTC
clone_size: -
j_call: TRBJ1-2
d_call: -
v_call: TRBV7-2

cdr3_aa: CASSLEAYEQYF
cdr3_nt: TGTGCCAGCAGTTTAGAGGCCTACGAGCAGTACTTC
clone_size: -
j_call: TRBJ2-7
d_call: -
v_call: TRBV12-3/TRBV12-4

cdr3_aa: CASSFGPTSGGNTGELFF
cdr3_nt: TGTGCCAGCAGCTTCGGTCCGACTAGCGGGGGGAACACCGGGGAGCTGTTTTTT
clone_size: -
j_call: TRBJ2-2
d_call: TRBD2
v_call: TRBV7-9

cdr3_aa: CSVGVQGVMNIQYF
cdr3_nt: TGCAGCGTGGGAGTACAGGGGGTGATGAACATTCAGTACTTC
clone_size: -
j_call: TRBJ2-4
d_call: TRBD1
v_call: TRBV29-1

cdr3_aa: CASKSRGTDTQYF
cdr3_nt: TGTGCCAGCAAATCGAGGGGCACAGATACGCAGTATTTT
clone_size: -
j_call: TRBJ2-3
d_call: -
v_call: TRBV2

cdr3_aa: CASSTDARNYGYTF
cdr3_nt: TGTGCCAGCAGCACAGACGCACGGAACTATGGCTACACCTTC
clone_size: few
j_call: TRBJ1-2
d_call: -
v_call: TRBV7-9

cdr3_aa: CASSSVGGTDTGELFF
cdr3_nt: TGTGCCAGCAGCTCCGTGGGAGGGACGGACACCGGGGAGCTGTTTTTT
clone_size: -
j_call: TRBJ2-2
d_call: TRBD2
v_call: TRBV11-2

cdr3_aa: CASSVEGGAYEQFF
cdr3_nt: TGTGCCAGCAGCGTAGAGGGAGGGGCGTATGAGCAGTTCTTC
clone_size: -
j_call: TRBJ2-1
d_call: TRBD2
v_call: TRBV9

cdr3_aa: CSASSPDRLYTEAFF
cdr3_nt: TGCAGTGCTAGTTCCCCGGACAGGCTTTACACTGAAGCTTTCTTT
clone_size: few
j_call: TRBJ1-1
d_call: TRBD1
v_call: TRBV20-1

cdr3_aa: CASSAGGPRAGELFF
cdr3_nt: TGTGCCAGCAGCGCAGGGGGCCCACGGGCCGGGGAGCTGTTTTTT
clone_size: few
j_call: TRBJ2-2
d_call: TRBD1
v_call: TRBV9

cdr3_aa: CSARAHLRTSGGPMNEQFF
cdr3_nt: TGCAGTGCTAGAGCCCACCTAAGGACTAGCGGGGGGCCAATGAATGAGCAGTTCTTC
clone_size: few
j_call: TRBJ2-1
d_call: TRBD2
v_call: TRBV20-1

cdr3_aa: CASSLQRGGGRETQYF
cdr3_nt: TGTGCCAGCAGCCTACAGCGGGGGGGCGGTAGGGAGACCCAGTACTTC
clone_size: -
j_call: TRBJ2-5
d_call: TRBD2
v_call: TRBV7-2

cdr3_aa: CASSSHPGQGDFYGYTF
cdr3_nt: TGCGCCAGCAGCTCCCACCCCGGTCAGGGGGACTTCTATGGCTACACCTTC
clone_size: few
j_call: TRBJ1-2
d_call: TRBD1
v_call: TRBV5-1

cdr3_aa: CASSLGGLAGEREQYF
cdr3_nt: TGTGCCAGCAGTCTCGGGGGGCTAGCGGGGGAAAGGGAGCAGTACTTC
clone_size: -
j_call: TRBJ2-7
d_call: TRBD2
v_call: TRBV12-3/TRBV12-4

cdr3_aa: CASSTPGTGINYGYTF
cdr3_nt: TGTGCCAGCAGTACACCCGGGACAGGGATTAACTATGGCTACACCTTC
clone_size: many
j_call: TRBJ1-2
d_call: TRBD1
v_call: TRBV2

cdr3_aa: CASSAGTAPENGYTF
cdr3_nt: TGTGCCAGCAGTGCCGGGACGGCTCCTGAGAATGGCTACACCTTC
clone_size: -
j_call: TRBJ1-2
d_call: -
v_call: TRBV12-3/TRBV12-4

cdr3_aa: CASTTSQRGAYNEQFF
cdr3_nt: TGTGCCAGCACGACCTCACAGCGGGGGGCTTACAATGAGCAGTTCTTC
clone_size: -
j_call: TRBJ2-1
d_call: TRBD2
v_call: TRBV28

cdr3_aa: CASGRGHQETQYF
cdr3_nt: TGTGCCAGCGGCCGAGGGCACCAAGAGACCCAGTACTTC
clone_size: many
j_call: TRBJ2-5
d_call: -
v_call: TRBV7-6

cdr3_aa: CASGGGVAGVHNEQFF
cdr3_nt: TGCGCCAGCGGTGGGGGGGTAGCGGGGGTCCACAATGAGCAGTTCTTC
clone_size: -
j_call: TRBJ2-1
d_call: TRBD2
v_call: TRBV4-3

cdr3_aa: CASRRQGGFYEQYF
cdr3_nt: TGTGCCAGCAGGAGACAGGGGGGTTTCTACGAGCAGTACTTC
clone_size: few
j_call: TRBJ2-7
d_call: TRBD1
v_call: TRBV6-5

cdr3_aa: CASSQGLGPYYTGELFF
cdr3_nt: TGCGCCAGCAGCCAAGGTCTGGGTCCGTATTACACCGGGGAGCTGTTTTTT
clone_size: few
j_call: TRBJ2-2
d_call: -
v_call: TRBV4-3

cdr3_aa: CASSFNSGTITDTQYF
cdr3_nt: TGTGCCAGCAGTTTTAATTCCGGGACGATCACAGATACGCAGTATTTT
clone_size: few
j_call: TRBJ2-3
d_call: -
v_call: TRBV12-3/TRBV12-4

cdr3_aa: CASSPVATNEKLFF
cdr3_nt: TGTGCCAGCTCACCAGTTGCAACTAATGAAAAACTGTTTTTT
clone_size: many
j_call: TRBJ1-4
d_call: -
v_call: TRBV18

cdr3_aa: CASRPGGLKAGKVYEQYF
cdr3_nt: TGTGCCAGCAGGCCGGGGGGACTGAAAGCGGGGAAAGTGTACGAGCAGTACTTC
clone_size: few
j_call: TRBJ2-7
d_call: TRBD2
v_call: TRBV5-6

cdr3_aa: CASSFGGGSGYTF
cdr3_nt: TGTGCCAGCAGTTTTGGAGGGGGAAGTGGCTACACCTTC
clone_size: few
j_call: TRBJ1-2
d_call: -
v_call: TRBV12-3/TRBV12-4

cdr3_aa: CASSVDRGTGELFF
cdr3_nt: TGTGCCAGCAGTGTTGACAGGGGGACCGGGGAGCTGTTTTTT
clone_size: -
j_call: TRBJ2-2
d_call: TRBD1
v_call: TRBV12-3/TRBV12-4

cdr3_aa: CASSLRPVFPYNEQFF
cdr3_nt: TGCGCCAGCAGCTTGAGGCCAGTCTTTCCCTACAATGAGCAGTTCTTC
clone_size: -
j_call: TRBJ2-1
d_call: -
v_call: TRBV5-1

cdr3_aa: CASSQENHPKSPLHF
cdr3_nt: TGCGCCAGCAGCCAAGAAAACCACCCAAAGTCACCCCTCCACTTT
clone_size: few
j_call: TRBJ1-6
d_call: -
v_call: TRBV4-3

cdr3_aa: CASSFASGDYEQYF
cdr3_nt: TGTGCCAGCAGTTTTGCTAGCGGGGACTACGAGCAGTACTTC
clone_size: few
j_call: TRBJ2-7
d_call: TRBD2
v_call: TRBV27

cdr3_aa: CASSRGGTEAGELFF
cdr3_nt: TGTGCCAGCTCGAGGGGGGGGACAGAAGCCGGGGAGCTGTTTTTT
clone_size: -
j_call: TRBJ2-2
d_call: -
v_call: TRBV12-3/TRBV12-4

cdr3_aa: CSAQGGGYIQYF
cdr3_nt: TGCAGTGCCCAGGGTGGGGGGTACATTCAGTACTTC
clone_size: -
j_call: TRBJ2-4
d_call: -
v_call: TRBV20-1

cdr3_aa: CASSQERGGKETQYF
cdr3_nt: TGTGCCAGCAGCCAAGAACGGGGTGGCAAGGAGACCCAGTACTTC
clone_size: -
j_call: TRBJ2-5
d_call: -
v_call: TRBV14

cdr3_aa: CASSHSGGATGELFF
cdr3_nt: TGCGCCAGCAGCCACTCCGGGGGCGCTACCGGGGAGCTGTTTTTT
clone_size: few
j_call: TRBJ2-2
d_call: -
v_call: TRBV4-1

cdr3_aa: CASSSGGYQPQHF
cdr3_nt: TGTGCCAGCAGCTCCGGAGGGTATCAGCCCCAGCATTTT
clone_size: few
j_call: TRBJ1-5
d_call: -
v_call: TRBV5-6

cdr3_aa: CASRGQGAISPLHF
cdr3_nt: TGTGCCAGCAGGGGACAGGGGGCGATTTCACCCCTCCACTTT
clone_size: many
j_call: TRBJ1-6
d_call: TRBD1
v_call: TRBV6-5